The 20 T cell receptor beta chains listed next were all sequenced from one sample in a study of tumor T cells in aggressive B-cell lymphoma. Produced via immunoSEQ multiplex PCR; TCRdb's table is partial and in-frame only. The repertoire consists of some 1,000 clones, with 95% to 98% occurring once and the leading ten covering approximately 3.9%. Sequencing was performed on tumor tissue. These receptors came from an adult with diffuse large B cell lymphoma.

This chain uses TRBV7-6 with TRBJ2-3, with D maybe TRBD2 (5 bases). CDR1 SGHVS and CDR2 FNYEAQ come from the germline V gene. V was pared by 0 bases and J by 0 bases, with 7 bases between. The CDR3 is 15 amino acids. CDR3 residues: CASSLARTSTDTQYF. The CDR3 DNA reads TGTGCCAGCAGCTTAGCGCGGACTAGCACAGATACGCAGTATTTT.

The chain links TRBV6-5 to TRBJ2-7; D uncertain. The CDR3 extends over 16 amino acids. Germline assignment: CDR1 MNHEY and CDR2 SVGAGI. V was cut by 0 bases and J by 2 bases, with 14 bases left in between. In DNA form, the CDR3 reads TGTGCCAGCAGTTACTCAATCTACGAAAGAGCCTACGAGCAGTACTTC. Protein product: CASSYSIYERAYEQYF.

Remarks on this clone: Other DNA variants within this sample encode the same CDR3. This chain uses TRBV9 with TRBJ2-3, with 7 bases identical to TRBD1. Germline CDR1 is SGDLS and CDR2 is YYNGEE. V was pared by 0 bases and J by 3 bases, with 4 bases of the junction left unmatched. This CDR3 has 15 amino acids. The CDR3: CASSVEGQFTDTQYF. CDR3 DNA: TGTGCCAGCAGCGTAGAGGGACAGTTTACAGATACGCAGTATTTT.

A single count supports this clone. The DNA of the CDR3 is TGTGCCAGCAGCTTAGGCCAGGGTGACTACAATGAGCAGTTCTTC. This sequence encodes CASSLGQGDYNEQFF. J is TRBJ2-1 and V is TRBV13; possibly TRBD1 for D (5 bases). V lost 0 bases to trimming and J lost 3 bases, with 9 bases between them. This CDR3 comprises 15 residues. Germline CDR1 reads PRHDT; CDR2 reads FYEKMQ (reference sequence). Combining the CDR3 with reference TRBV13 and TRBJ2-1 gives the whole variable domain AAGVIQSPRHLIKEKRETATLKCYPIPRHDTVYWYQQGPGQDPQFLISFYEKMQSDKGSIPDRFSAQQFSDYHSELNMSSLELGDSALYFCASSLGQGDYNEQFFGPGTRLTVL.

This clone was observed a single time. The V and J genes are TRBV7-2 and TRBJ2-5; 7 bases agree with TRBD2. Losses at the gene ends were 3 bases for V and 1 base for J; bases not matched to a gene: 5. This CDR3 spans 15 amino acids. Germline-derived CDR1 and CDR2 are SGHTA and FQGNSA. CDR3 coding DNA: TGTGCCAGCAGCTTGGCTGGACTAGGCCAAGAGACCCAGTACTTC. Protein product: CASSLAGLGQETQYF.

The chain employs TRBV9 and TRBJ2-1, with TRBD2 matching 11 bases. V was pared by 0 bases and J by 6 bases, with 5 bases of the junction left unmatched. CDR3 length: 16 amino acids. The V gene's germline CDR1 is SGDLS and CDR2 YYNGEE. Here the CDR3 reads CASSVGSSGGPNEQFF. For the CDR3, the DNA is TGTGCCAGCAGCGTAGGTTCTAGCGGGGGGCCCAATGAGCAGTTCTTC.

As DNA, the CDR3 is TGTGCCAGCGATCAGGGTTCAACTAATGAAAAACTGTTTTTT. Protein product: CASDQGSTNEKLFF. This chain uses TRBV2 with TRBJ1-4; perhaps TRBD1 as D (5 bases). Deletions cut 8 bases from V and 0 bases from J, with 10 bases between. Germline loops: CDR1 SNHLY, CDR2 FYNNEI. The CDR3 contains 14 residues. The variable domain in full, completed from reference TRBV2 and TRBJ1-4, reads EPEVTQTPSHQVTQMGQEVILRCVPISNHLYFYWYRQILGQKVEFLVSFYNNEISEKSEIFDDQFSVERPDGSNFTLKIRSTKLEDSAMYFCASDQGSTNEKLFFGSGTQLSVL.

This chain connects TRBV2 to TRBJ1-6; D unresolved. CDR3 length: 16 amino acids. Germline lookup yields CDR1 SNHLY and CDR2 FYNNEI. Trimming shortened V by 10 bases and J by 5 bases, and 21 bases separated the two germline ends. The CDR3 nucleotides are TGTGCCAACAGAGCGGGTGTTTGGCAGGATAATTCACCCCTCCACTTT. Its translation: CANRAGVWQDNSPLHF.

This clone came up once. The chain employs TRBV9 and TRBJ1-2; 9 nucleotides agree with TRBD1. Trimming at V came to 2 bases and at J to 6 bases, leaving 11 bases not matched to a gene. This CDR3 is 16 amino acids long. Germline V gene lookup returns CDR1 SGDLS and CDR2 YYNGEE. CDR3 sequence reads: CASSVDPTGQGHGYTF. For the CDR3, the DNA is TGTGCCAGCAGCGTCGACCCCACGGGACAGGGCCATGGCTACACCTTC.

The V gene is TRBV6-6, the J gene TRBJ1-2; D is possibly TRBD1 (5 bases). This CDR3 spans 13 amino acids. V was shortened by 6 bases and J by 4 bases, with 12 bases between the two germline ends. Germline V lookup: CDR1 MNHNY, CDR2 SVGAGI (reference sequence). CDR3 sequence: CASSRTYTYGYTF. CDR3 nucleotide sequence: TGTGCCAGCAGCCGGACATATACCTATGGCTACACCTTC.

J is TRBJ1-1 and V is TRBV30, with 8 nucleotides matching TRBD1. V lost 1 base to trimming and J lost 3 bases; unmatched junction nucleotides: 19. Germline loops: CDR1 GTSNPN, CDR2 SVGIG (reference sequence). The CDR3 runs to 19 residues. The CDR3 reads CAWSDRRLDRGISYTEAFF. In DNA form, the CDR3 reads TGTGCCTGGAGTGACAGGCGGTTAGACAGGGGAATTTCTTACACTGAAGCTTTCTTT.

The genes are TRBV9 and TRBJ2-3, with D maybe TRBD2 (7 bases). Per the germline V gene, CDR1 is SGDLS and CDR2 is YYNGEE. This CDR3 spans 17 amino acids. V was trimmed by 0 bases and J by 1 base, leaving 15 bases between them. CDR3 loop: CASSVEGGGAGTDTQYF. The CDR3 DNA sequence: TGTGCCAGCAGCGTAGAGGGGGGAGGGGCAGGCACAGATACGCAGTATTTT.

The rearrangement joins TRBV10-2 to TRBJ2-7, with a weak D call TRBD2 (6 bases). This CDR3 comprises 13 residues. Germline V gives CDR1 WSHSY, CDR2 SAAADI. V was trimmed by 6 bases and J by 2 bases, leaving 11 bases between them. The CDR3 protein is CASREGGAYEQYF. The DNA for the CDR3 is TGCGCCAGCAGGGAGGGCGGTGCCTACGAGCAGTACTTC.

The genes are TRBV6-5 and TRBJ2-5; 8 bases are shared with TRBD2. The V segment lost 8 bases and the J segment 4 bases; nucleotides outside the gene matches: 12. The CDR3 spans 15 residues. Germline CDR1 is MNHEY and CDR2 is SVGAGI. The CDR3 nucleotides read TGTGCCAGCGGAGATCCTGGACTAGCCGGAGAGACCCAGTACTTC. Amino acid sequence: CASGDPGLAGETQYF.

This chain links TRBV19 with TRBJ1-5, with 7 nucleotides matching TRBD1. The CDR3 has 16 residues. Germline assignment: CDR1 LNHDA and CDR2 SQIVND (reference sequence). The J segment lost 7 bases and the V segment lost 7 bases, leaving 16 bases of the junction unmatched. CDR3 loop: CASTYQGQVLGQPQHF. CDR3 nucleotide sequence: TGTGCCAGTACCTACCAAGGACAGGTGTTGGGCCAGCCCCAGCATTTT.

The chain combines TRBV5-1 with TRBJ2-3; possible D gene TRBD1, 6 bases. The CDR3 runs 14 residues. The germline gives CDR1 SGHRS, CDR2 YFSETQ. The V end was cut by 3 bases, the J end by 4 bases, with 12 bases between. The CDR3, as DNA: TGCGCCAGCAGCTCCACAGGGCCCGCAGATACGCAGTATTTT. Amino acids: CASSSTGPADTQYF.

The rearrangement links TRBV11-1 to TRBJ2-3, with a tentative D call TRBD2 (5 bases). The V end was cut by 2 bases, the J end by 3 bases, with 9 bases between. Germline V gene lookup returns CDR1 SGHAT and CDR2 FQDESV (reference sequence). The CDR3 consists of 14 residues. The chain's CDR3 is CASSLFGGTDTQYF. CDR3 nucleotides: TGTGCCAGCAGCTTATTTGGAGGTACAGATACGCAGTATTTT.

The chain carries TRBV27 and TRBJ2-1; unclear D gene. Trimming cost V 5 bases and J 8 bases, with 13 bases left between them. The CDR3 spans 13 residues. CDR1 MNHEY and CDR2 SMNVEV come from the germline V gene (reference sequence). The CDR3 reads CASSPLSGDEQFF. The CDR3 DNA reads TGTGCCAGCAGTCCCCTGTCCGGAGATGAGCAGTTCTTC.

This clone was counted once. The CDR3 DNA sequence: TGTGCCAGCAGCTTAGCTCGGACAGAAGCTTTCTTT. It codes for CASSLARTEAFF. The chain employs TRBV13 and TRBJ1-1, with D possibly TRBD1 on 5 matching bases. The CDR3 has 12 residues. Per the germline V gene, CDR1 is PRHDT and CDR2 is FYEKMQ (reference sequence). The germline V and J ends were trimmed by 1 base and 8 bases, with 8 bases remaining between them.

The chain combines TRBV6-5 with TRBJ1-5; 8 positions match TRBD1. The V and J ends lost 5 bases and 6 bases, in that order; junction bases with no gene match: 9. The CDR3 spans 15 residues. Germline assignment: CDR1 MNHEY and CDR2 SVGAGI. Written as DNA, the CDR3 is TGTGCCAGCAGTCAGGACAGGGAGCTCAGTCAGCCCCAGCATTTT. Translation: CASSQDRELSQPQHF.